This TCR beta chain was profiled in a study of PD-1 blockade in classical Hodgkin lymphoma. Study-level results: Undefined causes, possibly disease activity or prior therapy, underlie the repertoire differences. Newly diagnosed patients had baseline TCR diversity that was reportedly lower than that of healthy donors.

Regarding this clone: Its antigen is currently unknown.

This CDR3 region has 16 residues. The V gene's germline CDR1 is MNHNY and CDR2 SVGAGI (reference sequence). Trimming removed 5 bases at V and 6 bases at J, with 22 bases between. Sequenced by immunoSEQ multiplex PCR; TCRdb stores in-frame clones only, minus some. The profile covers some 70,000 clones, with roughly 93% appearing a single time and roughly 2.7% taken by the ten largest. Time point defined: newly diagnosed, previously untreated cHL patient sample. PBMCs from untreated, newly diagnosed classical Hodgkin lymphoma were comparison samples. The receptor comes from a human donor with classical Hodgkin lymphoma. The chain is built from TRBV6-6 and TRBJ1-2; possibly TRBD1 for D (5 bases). The sample was peripheral blood mononuclear cells (PBMCs). The CDR3 nucleotides are TGTGCCAGCAGTACTAAATCCAGGGCAGGTTTGGATGGCTACACCTTC. Translated: CASSTKSRAGLDGYTF.